The present entry profiles one T cell receptor beta chain with its context. Its antigen remains undetermined. Per-base qualities were not stored, and no clone one base away is much larger. The treatment or condition label on this specimen signifies: 19 received Ad26.COV2.S at low or high dose, single or two shots; about five received placebo; per-sample allocation not given. For vaccine and placebo recipients, repertoires were sequenced using samples collected on day 63 after the first injection. Cohort 1b enrolled fewer than 30 adults aged 18-55 years at a single site in Boston, USA, between 29 July and 7 August 2020. Ad26.COV2.S was a replication-incompetent adenovirus type 26 vector that expressed a prefusion-stabilized SARS-CoV-2 spike protein derived from the original Wuhan strain. The data belong to a study of Ad26.COV2.S vaccination and SARS-CoV-2 variants (dated by TCRdb to the early 2020s). In the study overall: Donors in the vaccine arm were drawn from COV1001, a phase I-IIa trial of Ad26.COV2.S in healthy adults that was multicentre, randomized, double-blind and placebo-controlled. TCRbeta repertoire sequencing served as the tool for gauging how specific and how broad the SARS-CoV-2-reactive T cell receptors were following Ad26.COV2.S vaccination. Trial participants were randomized into five groups of five: low-dose or high-dose Ad26.COV2.S given once or twice, or placebo on both occasions. Investigators did not know the trial group allocation while performing experiments and assessing outcomes. Ad26.COV2.S was administered intramuscularly at 5 x 10^10 or 1 x 10^11 viral particles, either as a single shot or as two shots given 56 days apart. The TCR-sequenced set comprised approximately 32 samples: about 19 Ad26.COV2.S vaccine recipients, 5 placebo recipients and 8 SARS-CoV-2 convalescent individuals. Points the paper makes about the study in general: Substantial breadth of spike-specific CD8+ and CD4+ T cell responses was reported after vaccination. Comparing responses between vaccine doses or regimens was not something the study was powered to do. According to the authors, total T cell responses may have been underestimated by the TCR breadth and depth analyses. Vaccine and placebo recipients had comparable non-spike TCR breadth, which fits with the vaccine containing only spike. Ad26.COV2.S recipients had higher spike-specific TCR breadth than placebo recipients (P = 0.0014).

Trimming costs V 6 bases and J 4 bases, and their ends lie 17 bases apart. Its CDR3 holds 15 amino acids, cysteine through phenylalanine. This entry keeps only the CDR3 DNA: 45 bases, framed from base 1. CDR1 and CDR2 are read off the germline V gene (reference sequence) as SGHNT and YYREEE. The immunoSEQ Assay was the method used to sequence TCRbeta CDR3 regions. After extraction, genomic DNA underwent amplification by bias-controlled multiplex PCR, followed by high-throughput sequencing. Per the authors' processing: Collapsing and filtering of sequences were performed to quantify the absolute abundance of each unique TCRbeta CDR3 region. Usable DNA was measured by amplifying reference genes present in all nucleated cells, and TCRbeta template counts were normalized to that usable DNA to estimate T cell fraction. Repertoire TCRs were annotated as SARS-CoV-2-specific when V gene, CDR3 amino acid sequence and J gene were exactly matched to a known reactive TCR set. The reference SARS-CoV-2 TCR set was obtained from MIRA and was filtered for enrichment in COVID-19-positive ImmuneCODE repertoires, whereby public or cross-reactive TCRs were removed. Using the MIRA antigens, annotated TCRs were further analysed by specific ORF or by position within an ORF. Breadth was defined as the number of annotated unique rearrangements divided by the total number of unique productive rearrangements, and depth was defined as the summed frequency of the annotated unique rearrangements. Group comparisons of TCR breadth used two-sided Wilcoxon rank-sum tests. Entries here come from immuneACCESS through TCRdb and include only in-frame sequences with V and J called. Some clones fail to appear in such tables; in the studies checked, an unresolved V gene covers under half of the shortfall, and the cause of the remainder is unknown. The V and J calls and clone size were taken over from that table, and D and trimming were inferred from the DNA. The sample profile shows 410,000 or so clones; about 93% of them were found once. The ten largest account for 10% to 15% of the sample.

The material sequenced was peripheral blood, taken in a trial of Ad26.COV2.S vaccine versus placebo. The receptor's source is a person between 18 and 65 years old who received the Ad26.COV2.S COVID-19 vaccine or a placebo. The chain employs TRBV5-4 and TRBJ1-3; TRBD1 is a weak D gene call, 6 bases matching. CDR3 region: CASNLQGSEGNTIYF. The DNA sequence is given as TGTGCCAGCAATCTACAGGGTTCCGAAGGAAACACCATATATTTT.